This is a list of T cell receptor beta chains from one sample in a study of cytomegalovirus exposure and HLA in healthy donors. Produced via immunoSEQ multiplex PCR; TCRdb's table is partial and in-frame only. The sample shows fewer than 150,000 clones, 70% to 90% of them seen only once. The sample comprised PBMCs. The receptors shown here come from a woman between 18 and 29 years old in good health and CMV-seropositive. The CDR3 runs from the conserved cysteine through the conserved F or W.

j_call v_call cdr3_aa
TRBJ1-5 TRBV28 CASSTSFRARTQAQHF
TRBJ1-1 TRBV10-1 CASPSGVPDWAEAFF
TRBJ1-6 TRBV5-1 CASSLEPQAVDSPLHF
TRBJ2-5 TRBV28 CASSLVVTGGVQETQYF
TRBJ1-1 TRBV4-2 CASSRDRGETEAFF
TRBJ1-1 TRBV19 CASSPTLRQGVTEAFF
TRBJ2-2 TRBV5-4 CAASKGITGELFF
TRBJ2-5 TRBV9 CASSVGVDRGETQYF
TRBJ2-5 TRBV19 CASGTSGGLETQYF
TRBJ2-2 TRBV7-2 CASSRQVANTGELFF
TRBJ1-2 TRBV28 CASSLEDRGLSSGYTF
TRBJ1-5 TRBV28 CASSPQGQGAQPQHF
TRBJ2-2 TRBV10-3 CAIRAASGGAGTGELFF
TRBJ1-1 TRBV6-1 CASSPRAGGNTEAFF
TRBJ2-2 TRBV6-1 CASTGWGDATGELFF
TRBJ1-1 TRBV28 CASSRLGHMNTEAFF
TRBJ1-4 TRBV28 CASRDSGTVNEKLFF
TRBJ1-4 TRBV6-1 CASSVGTGGTNEKLFF
TRBJ1-1 TRBV2 CASCNDREGLAFF
TRBJ2-7 TRBV9 CASSVNEGRSYEQYF
TRBJ2-4 TRBV9 CASSVKEGQQYF
TRBJ1-2 TRBV7-8 CASSPGQNYGYTF
TRBJ2-7 TRBV6-1 CASSERAGGGYEQYF
TRBJ1-1 TRBV27 CASSYFGTGAEAFF
TRBJ1-5 TRBV4-2 CASSQDRGVQPQHF